Listed below are T cell receptor beta chains from one sample, sequenced in a study of cytomegalovirus exposure and HLA in healthy donors. TCRdb keeps only in-frame clones here, not all; method: immunoSEQ multiplex PCR. In the table there are 90,000 to 100,000 clones, around three quarters of which are singletons. The sample was PBMCs. These receptors were obtained from a man in his forties in good health and CMV-seronegative. The CDR3 runs from the conserved cysteine through the conserved F or W. Each record gives: CDR3 length, V gene, D gene, J gene, clone size, CDR3 DNA, CDR3 protein. A D gene is named only where the DNA matches it firmly. Size is stated for part of the rows, as once, few or many counts, or as a class when the clone is expanded.

16	TRBV19	NA	TRBJ2-2	NA	TGTGCCAGTAAAAAGGAGGGACTCCTGAACACCGGGGAGCTGTTTTTT	CASKKEGLLNTGELFF
13	TRBV18	NA	TRBJ2-7	few	TGTGCCAGCTCACCTCAGGGTTCCTACGAGCAGTACTTC	CASSPQGSYEQYF
16	TRBV9	TRBD2	TRBJ2-5	NA	TGTGCCAGCAGCCTTGGACTAGCGGGGGGGCAAGAGACCCAGTACTTC	CASSLGLAGGQETQYF
16	TRBV7-8	TRBD2	TRBJ2-5	NA	TGTGCCAGCAGCTTCCAGCGGGAGGGCCCTCGAGAGACCCAGTACTTC	CASSFQREGPRETQYF
16	TRBV9	TRBD1	TRBJ2-2	NA	TGTGCCAGCAGCGCCCCCCAGGGGGCGAACACCGGGGAGCTGTTTTTT	CASSAPQGANTGELFF
15	TRBV7-8	TRBD2	TRBJ2-1	few	TGTGCCAGCAGCTTAACTAGCGGGGGGGCCGGTGAGCAGTTCTTC	CASSLTSGGAGEQFF
14	TRBV11-2	NA	TRBJ1-1	NA	TGTGCCAGCAGGAATTACAGGGACCGCACTGAAGCTTTCTTT	CASRNYRDRTEAFF
14	TRBV27	TRBD2	TRBJ2-7	few	TGTGCCAGCAGTCATAGCGGGAGAGGTTACGAGCAGTACTTC	CASSHSGRGYEQYF
15	TRBV9	NA	TRBJ2-7	NA	TGTGCCAGCAGCGTAGGCAACCCTAGCTCCTACGAGCAGTACTTC	CASSVGNPSSYEQYF
15	TRBV14	NA	TRBJ2-1	NA	TGTGCCAGCAGCCAAGACGCGCTAACTTACAATGAGCAGTTCTTC	CASSQDALTYNEQFF
14	TRBV28	TRBD1	TRBJ1-1	NA	TGTGCCAGCACCCGACAGGGGTGGAACACTGAAGCTTTCTTT	CASTRQGWNTEAFF
11	TRBV19	NA	TRBJ2-1	NA	TGTGCCAGTACCCTATACAATGAGCAGTTCTTC	CASTLYNEQFF
15	TRBV9	TRBD2	TRBJ2-2	NA	TGTGCCAGCAGCGGCCTAGGACTAGGAGGCGGGGAGCTGTTTTTT	CASSGLGLGGGELFF
15	TRBV11-3	NA	TRBJ2-1	NA	TGTGCCAGCAGCTCAGGACTTTCCTCCTACAATGAGCAGTTCTTC	CASSSGLSSYNEQFF
11	TRBV7-7	NA	TRBJ2-3	once	TGTGCCAGCAGGGAGGTCATACCCCCGTATTTT	CASREVIPPYF
14	TRBV18	NA	TRBJ1-1	NA	TGTGCCAGCTCACCAGGGGCAGGGAAGACTGAAGCTTTCTTT	CASSPGAGKTEAFF
15	TRBV5-4	TRBD1	TRBJ1-2	once	TGTGCCAGCAGCCCGACAGGGAAATCTAACTATGGCTACACCTTC	CASSPTGKSNYGYTF
14	TRBV7-9	NA	TRBJ2-7	NA	TGTGCCAGCAGCTCCGACAGTTTTTCCTACGAGCAGTACTTC	CASSSDSFSYEQYF
11	TRBV6-1	NA	TRBJ2-1	NA	TGTGCCAGCAGATACAGCAATGAGCAGTTCTTC	CASRYSNEQFF
15	TRBV2	NA	TRBJ2-7	NA	TGTGCCAGCAGGGAGGGACAGTACGGGCCCTACGAGCAGTACTTC	CASREGQYGPYEQYF
15	TRBV9	NA	TRBJ2-1	NA	TGTGCCAGCAGCGTAGAGAAGAGGACTGAAAATGAGCAGTTCTTC	CASSVEKRTENEQFF
15	TRBV10-3	TRBD1	TRBJ2-5	NA	TGTGCCATCAGTGAGGGGACAGGGGAGTTGGAGACCCAGTACTTC	CAISEGTGELETQYF
14	TRBV7-3	NA	TRBJ1-2	medium-sized	TGTGCCAGCAGCTTAAGTGGTAGTGCCTATGGCTACACCTTC	CASSLSGSAYGYTF
15	TRBV6-1	NA	TRBJ1-3	NA	TGTGCCAGCAGTGAAGGCGTGGTCGCTGGAAACACCATATATTTT	CASSEGVVAGNTIYF
13	TRBV4-1	NA	TRBJ2-1	NA	TGCGCCAGCAGCCCCGCACAGGGCGGTGAGCAGTTCTTC	CASSPAQGGEQFF
12	TRBV29-1	NA	TRBJ2-5	NA	TGCAGCGTTGGGGGGCCCCAAGAGACCCAGTACTTC	CSVGGPQETQYF
15	TRBV28	TRBD1	TRBJ2-7	NA	TGTGCCAGCAGCCTCACAGGGGGCCCGACCTACGAGCAGTACTTC	CASSLTGGPTYEQYF
16	TRBV4-3	TRBD1	TRBJ1-4	NA	TGCGCCAGCAGCCAAGATGGGGAGACAGGGAATGAAAAACTGTTTTTT	CASSQDGETGNEKLFF
14	TRBV7-6	NA	TRBJ2-5	NA	TGTGCCAGCAGCATCCTGGGGGGTTGGGAGACCCAGTACTTC	CASSILGGWETQYF
16	TRBV7-2	NA	TRBJ2-4	few	TGTGCCAGCAGTAGCGGTATACGACAGTCCAAAAACATTCAGTACTTC	CASSSGIRQSKNIQYF
14	TRBV27	NA	TRBJ1-2	NA	TGTGCCAGCAGTTCCTTAGGCAGGGGTGATGGCTACACCTTC	CASSSLGRGDGYTF
11	TRBV7-9	NA	TRBJ2-2	NA	TGTGCCAGCACCACAACCGGGGAGCTGTTTTTT	CASTTTGELFF
15	TRBV19	NA	TRBJ1-5	NA	TGTGCCAGTAGTATGGCGTACGGGGGATACCAGCCCCAGCATTTT	CASSMAYGGYQPQHF
20	TRBV7-8	TRBD2	TRBJ2-3	NA	TGTGCCAGCAGCCCAGGACAGGCCCGGACTAGCGGGACGGGCACAGATACGCAGTATTTT	CASSPGQARTSGTGTDTQYF
14	TRBV7-2	TRBD1	TRBJ2-7	once	TGTGCCAGCAGCCAAGGGACAGCTACCTACGAGCAGTACTTC	CASSQGTATYEQYF
12	TRBV28	NA	TRBJ2-5	NA	TGTGCCAGCAGTACCGCCCGGGACAATTCGTACTTC	CASSTARDNSYF
14	TRBV5-1	TRBD1	TRBJ2-4	NA	TGCGCCAGCAGCTTGGAACAGGGGTTGGGCATTCAGTACTTC	CASSLEQGLGIQYF
15	TRBV28	TRBD1	TRBJ2-7	few	TGTGCCAGCACAGAAAAGACAGGGGGATTTTGGTGGCAGTACTTC	CASTEKTGGFWWQYF
14	TRBV11-2	TRBD1	TRBJ1-6	NA	TGTGCCAGCAGGGAGGGGGCACAGAATTCACCCCTCCACTTT	CASREGAQNSPLHF
14	TRBV18	NA	TRBJ2-5	NA	TGTGCCAGCTCACGACTGGTGCTACAAGAGACCCAGTACTTC	CASSRLVLQETQYF